Listed below are T cell receptor beta chains from one sample, sequenced in a study of T-cell memory formation after mild COVID-19. TCRdb reprocessed the 5' RACE reads with MiXCR, giving one entry per CDR3 protein. Counted here are roughly 580,000 distinct CDR3 sequences, approximately 18% occurring once; the ten biggest clones make up 12%. Sequenced input: PBMCs or a T cell subset sorted from them (not recorded which). Receptor source: an adult woman who had mild COVID-19 (a few samples of this study predate the infection). Cell type and time point are not known. Both conserved end residues are part of each CDR3. The D gene is left open where the match is weak. Some rows have no size entry. The others give once, few or many, or a class for an expanded clone.

clone size	V gene	J gene	D gene	CDR3 DNA	CDR3 protein
.	TRBV29-1	TRBJ2-3	TRBD2	TGCAGCGTTCTAGCGGGAGGGTCTGGAGATACGCAGTATTTT	CSVLAGGSGDTQYF
many	TRBV29-1	TRBJ2-1	TRBD2	TGCAGCGTGTCTTTGGGGGGGTTAAATGAGCAGTTCTTC	CSVSLGGLNEQFF
few	TRBV12-3/TRBV12-4	TRBJ2-3	.	TGTGCCAGCAGTTCTCCGTATACGCAGTATTTT	CASSSPYTQYF
.	TRBV6-1	TRBJ2-7	TRBD1	TGTGCCAGCAGCCTAAGTGAAGTTGTGACAGGGGGCGAGCAGTACTTC	CASSLSEVVTGGEQYF
few	TRBV24-1	TRBJ2-3	.	TGTGCCACCAGTGATTCCATTTTAATAGATACGCAGTATTTT	CATSDSILIDTQYF
few	TRBV4-1	TRBJ2-5	.	TGCGCCAGCAGCCAACCAGGGAGGAGGAGCATGAAGACCCAGTACTTC	CASSQPGRRSMKTQYF
.	TRBV6-5	TRBJ1-2	TRBD1	TGTGCCAGCAGTTACTCGGACAGGGGGAGAAATGGCTACACCTTC	CASSYSDRGRNGYTF
.	TRBV15	TRBJ2-7	TRBD1	TGTGCCACCAGCAGAGACCCCACGGGGCAGGGGGCCTACGAGCAGTACTTC	CATSRDPTGQGAYEQYF
few	TRBV5-5	TRBJ1-2	TRBD1	TGTGCCAGCAGGGAAACGACAGGGGGCGCCTATGGCTACACCTTC	CASRETTGGAYGYTF
few	TRBV6-5	TRBJ2-7	TRBD1	TGTGCCAGCAGCGGGTGGGACAGGGCCTACGAGCAGTACTTC	CASSGWDRAYEQYF
.	TRBV29-1	TRBJ2-1	TRBD2	TGCAGCGTTGACTCAGGTAGACTAGCGGGGGCGAATGAGCAGTTCTTC	CSVDSGRLAGANEQFF
.	TRBV24-1	TRBJ1-2	TRBD1	TGTGCCACCAGTGACCGCGCGGACAGGGCTGATGGCTACACCTTC	CATSDRADRADGYTF
few	TRBV25-1	TRBJ2-7	.	TGTGCCAGCAGTAGCACTGCCCGGACCCCCTCCTACGAGCAGTACTTC	CASSSTARTPSYEQYF
few	TRBV7-7	TRBJ2-5	TRBD2	TGTGCTAGCAGCTCCGGACTAGCGGGAGGGACCCAGTACTTC	CASSSGLAGGTQYF
.	TRBV7-9	TRBJ2-1	TRBD2	TGTGCCAGCAGCCCGACTAGCAGTGGCTACAATGAGCAGTTCTTC	CASSPTSSGYNEQFF
.	TRBV5-5	TRBJ2-7	.	TGTGCCAGCAGCTTGGTTCCAAAGACCTACGAGCAGTACTTC	CASSLVPKTYEQYF
few	TRBV24-1	TRBJ1-2	.	TGTGCCACCGAAGACAGTAACTATGGCTACACCTTC	CATEDSNYGYTF
.	TRBV6-2/TRBV6-3	TRBJ2-7	TRBD1	TGTGCCAGCAGTTACTCGAGGCAGGGGGCACCCTACGAGCAGTACTTC	CASSYSRQGAPYEQYF
few	TRBV20-1	TRBJ1-1	.	TGCAGTGCTAGAGTTGCCCAACTAATGAACACTGAAGCTTTCTTT	CSARVAQLMNTEAFF
few	TRBV10-3	TRBJ2-5	.	TGTGCCATCAGTGACCCTCCCCCGGGGCGGGAGACCCAGTACTTC	CAISDPPPGRETQYF
.	TRBV7-8	TRBJ1-1	.	TGTGCCAGCAGCCTTAGCGGGGTGCTGAACACTGAAGCTTTCTTT	CASSLSGVLNTEAFF
many	TRBV3-1	TRBJ1-1	.	TGTGCCAGCAGTCGGGGTGCTGAAGCTTTCTTT	CASSRGAEAFF
few	TRBV4-1	TRBJ2-3	TRBD2	TGCGCCAGCAGCCTAGAACTAGCGGGGGTGACAGATACGCAGTATTTT	CASSLELAGVTDTQYF
many	TRBV7-6	TRBJ2-7	.	TGTGCCAGCAGTCCCGGTGGAGGATCCTACGAGCAGTACTTC	CASSPGGGSYEQYF
few	TRBV11-1	TRBJ2-3	TRBD2	TGTGCCAGCAGCCGCCAAACATCATTGACTAGCGTAACAGATACGCAGTATTTT	CASSRQTSLTSVTDTQYF
many	TRBV5-1	TRBJ2-1	TRBD2	TGCGCCAGCAAAACTAGCGGGTACAATGAGCAGTTCTTC	CASKTSGYNEQFF
.	TRBV6-5	TRBJ1-1	TRBD1	TGTGCCAGCAGTTTGGGACAGGGGTTCACTGAAGCTTTCTTT	CASSLGQGFTEAFF
.	TRBV5-1	TRBJ2-7	.	TGCGCCAGCAGGACCGGTCCAGGGAGTGGTTACGAGCAGTACTTC	CASRTGPGSGYEQYF
.	TRBV29-1	TRBJ2-3	.	TGCAGCGTCATACAGCACACACACACAGATACGCAGTATTTT	CSVIQHTHTDTQYF
few	TRBV5-4	TRBJ2-7	TRBD1	TGTGCCAGCAGCATGGCGGGACAGGTAATATCCTACGAGCAGTACTTC	CASSMAGQVISYEQYF
.	TRBV6-2/TRBV6-3	TRBJ2-3	.	TGTGCCAGCAGTTACCCGGACAGAACTAGCACAGATACGCAGTATTTT	CASSYPDRTSTDTQYF
.	TRBV6-1	TRBJ2-3	TRBD2	TGTGCCAGCAGGGTAGCGGGAGACCCAGATACGCAGTATTTT	CASRVAGDPDTQYF
few	TRBV20-1	TRBJ2-7	TRBD1	TGCAGTGCTAGAAGCCGGGACAGGTACTCCTACGAGCAGTACTTC	CSARSRDRYSYEQYF
.	TRBV12-3/TRBV12-4	TRBJ2-7	TRBD1	TGTGCCAGCAGTCGACGGGACAGCGTATACCAGTACTTC	CASSRRDSVYQYF
.	TRBV2	TRBJ1-5	TRBD1	TGTGCCAGCACTAACGACAGGGGTGATCAGCCCCAGCATTTT	CASTNDRGDQPQHF